The 13 T cell receptor beta chains reported below all come from one sample, sequenced in a study of CD8 T cells in Susac syndrome. Random hexamers were used to reverse transcribe the RNA input (about 0.5 to 1 ug). TCRdb used MiXCR to reprocess the immunoSEQ multiplex PCR reads, holding one entry per CDR3 protein. The sample carries 210,000 or so distinct CDR3 sequences, 90% to 95% recorded once. Material: CD8+ T cells from PBMCs. All receptors derive from a human donor with multiple sclerosis.

The chain has TRBV7-9 and TRBJ2-3; D might be TRBD2 (5 bases). Trimming shortened V by 4 bases and J by 0 bases, and 8 bases separated the two germline ends. This CDR3 spans 14 amino acids. Germline V CDR1 and CDR2: SEHNR, FQNEAQ (reference sequence). The CDR3 coding sequence is TGTGCCAGCAGCTCCACGGGGAGCACAGATACGCAGTATTTT. This sequence encodes CASSSTGSTDTQYF. The complete variable domain, with remaining parts taken from reference TRBV7-9 and TRBJ2-3, reads DTGVSQNPRHKITKRGQNVTFRCDPISEHNRLYWYRQTLGQGPEFLTYFQNEAQLEKSRLLSDRFSAERPKGSFSTLEIQRTEQGDSAMYLCASSSTGSTDTQYFGPGTRLTVL.

This clonotype occurred a few times. The gene calls are TRBV5-4 and TRBJ1-1, with D possibly TRBD1 on 5 matching bases. From germline, CDR1 is SGHNT and CDR2 YYREEE (reference sequence). Trimming cost V 4 bases and J 3 bases, with 10 bases left between them. The CDR3 length is 13 residues. DNA of the CDR3: TGTGCCAGCAGCCCCGGGGGGGACACTGAAGCTTTCTTT. Protein: CASSPGGDTEAFF. Supplemented by reference TRBV5-4 and TRBJ1-1, the full variable domain reads ETGVTQSPTHLIKTRGQQVTLRCSSQSGHNTVSWYQQALGQGPQFIFQYYREEENGRGNFPPRFSGLQFPNYSSELNVNALELDDSALYLCASSPGGDTEAFFGQGTRLTVV.

The chain links TRBV9 to TRBJ1-1, with D possibly being TRBD1 (6 bases). The CDR3 is 16 amino acids. V lost 2 bases and J lost 6, with 20 bases in between. Germline V gene lookup returns CDR1 SGDLS and CDR2 YYNGEE. The CDR3 DNA reads TGTGCCAGCAGCGTGACCTCCGGGACACTGGCCGCTGAAGCTTTCTTT. It codes for CASSVTSGTLAAEAFF.

This chain joins TRBV6-5 and TRBJ1-5; the D is unclear. Germline CDR1 is MNHEY and CDR2 is SVGAGI. This CDR3 is built from 11 residues. V lost 7 bases and J lost 6, with 7 bases in between. The CDR3 nucleotides read TGTGCCAGCAAGTGGAGTCAGCCCCAGCATTTT. Translated: CASKWSQPQHF.

The chain couples TRBV28 to TRBJ2-7; either TRBD1 or TRBD2 may supply D (5 bases each). The germline CDR1 and CDR2 sequences are MDHEN and SYDVKM. V lost 8 bases and J 4 bases, leaving 21 bases between the germline ends. There are 15 residues in the CDR3. The CDR3 region has the DNA TGTGCCAGCGGGACCGGGGCCAGGGCTCCGTACGAGCAGTACTTC. Translation gives CASGTGARAPYEQYF.

CDR3 sequence reads: CASRPRGGIYGYTF. The CDR3 nucleotides read TGTGCCAGCAGGCCGCGGGGCGGGATCTATGGCTACACCTTC. V and J are TRBV5-8 and TRBJ1-2, with D possibly being TRBD1 (5 bases). The germline V and J ends were trimmed by 5 bases and 4 bases, with 15 bases remaining between them. This CDR3 has 14 amino acids. Germline CDR1 reads SGHTS; CDR2 reads YDEGEE.

The genes are TRBV11-3 and TRBJ1-6; D not resolved. V was shortened by 5 bases and J by 10 bases, with 9 bases between the two germline ends. From germline, CDR1 is SGHNT and CDR2 YENEEA. The CDR3 spans 12 residues. CDR3 loop: CASSQTESPLHF. The DNA of the CDR3 is TGTGCCAGCAGCCAAACGGAATCACCCCTCCACTTT.

The genes are TRBV7-9 and TRBJ1-2; D unresolved. The CDR3 sequence is 14 residues long. Deletions cut 1 base from V and 1 base from J, with 7 bases between. In germline, CDR1 is SEHNR, CDR2 FQNEAQ (reference sequence). The CDR3 region has the DNA TGTGCCAGCAGCTTAGAGGTGGATAACTATGGCTACACCTTC. Its translation: CASSLEVDNYGYTF.

The genes are TRBV19 and TRBJ2-1, with 14 positions matching TRBD2. There are 23 residues in the CDR3. With 5 bases clipped from V and 1 base from J, the junction kept 22 bases outside the gene matches. Germline V CDR1 and CDR2: LNHDA, SQIVND (reference sequence). CDR3 sequence (DNA): TGTGCCAGTAGTTCTTACCTCCAGGGACTAGCGGGAGTGAGGAGGAGGTCCTACAATGAGCAGTTCTTC. It is translated as CASSSYLQGLAGVRRRSYNEQFF.

The rearrangement uses TRBV19 and TRBJ1-5; 9 bases are a match to TRBD1. The CDR3 contains 18 residues. Germline-derived CDR1 and CDR2 are LNHDA and SQIVND (reference sequence). J lost 4 bases, V lost 0 bases, and 10 bases had no gene match. CDR3 bases: TGTGCCAGTAGTATAGAGGGACAGGGACAGTATTGGAATCAGCCCCAGCATTTT. It is translated as CASSIEGQGQYWNQPQHF.

The CDR3 sequence: CASRGTSGTEAFF. In nucleotides, the CDR3 is TGTGCCAGTAGGGGGACGTCGGGCACTGAAGCTTTCTTT. The chain combines TRBV19 with TRBJ1-1; D may be TRBD1 (5 bases). V was trimmed by 6 bases and J by 4 bases, leaving 12 bases between them. Germline-derived CDR1 and CDR2 are LNHDA and SQIVND (reference sequence). There are 13 residues in the CDR3.

V is TRBV3-1 and J is TRBJ2-3; 11 bases map to TRBD2. Per germline, CDR1 LGHDT and CDR2 YNNKEL (reference sequence). This CDR3 contains 15 residues. V lost 5 bases to trimming and J lost 5 bases; unmatched junction nucleotides: 6. In DNA, the CDR3 is TGTGCCAGCAGCTCCTCTAGCGGGGGGTTAGATACGCAGTATTTT. It translates to CASSSSSGGLDTQYF.

The CDR3 protein is CASSYSTTGGSYEQYF. The CDR3 bases are TGTGCCAGCAGTTACTCGACTACGGGAGGCAGCTACGAGCAGTACTTC. The V gene is TRBV6-2 or TRBV6-3, the J gene TRBJ2-7; 7 positions match TRBD2. The CDR3 spans 16 residues. Germline V gene sequence: CDR1 MNHEY, CDR2 SVGEGT. V trimming: 0 bases; J trimming: 3 bases; junction bases outside the gene matches: 8.